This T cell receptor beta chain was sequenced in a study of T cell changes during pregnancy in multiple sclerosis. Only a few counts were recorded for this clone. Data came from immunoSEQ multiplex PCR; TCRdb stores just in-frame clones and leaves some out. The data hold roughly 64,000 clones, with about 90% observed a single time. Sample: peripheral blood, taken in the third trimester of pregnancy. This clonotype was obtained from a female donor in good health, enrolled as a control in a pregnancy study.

The CDR3 region has the DNA TGTGCCAGCAGCTTAGGACAGGGGGGAGAAAAACTGTTTTTT. Translation: CASSLGQGGEKLFF. The chain joins TRBV7-2 to TRBJ1-4; 9 nucleotides agree with TRBD1. Germline loops: CDR1 SGHTA, CDR2 FQGNSA. Germline trimming cut 1 base from V and 8 bases from J; bases unmatched to any gene: 2. The CDR3 covers 14 residues.